The T cell receptor beta chain described here comes from a study of cytotoxic CD8 clonotypes in ibrutinib-treated CLL listed by TCRdb under 2021. Broadly, across the study: The cohort included roughly 15 treatment-naive and approximately eleven relapsed/refractory patients; approximately 17 were IGHV unmutated. All remission and progressive disease samples were collected while patients were still receiving ibrutinib. Cryopreserved peripheral blood mononuclear cells were obtained before treatment, at response, and at either sustained remission or disease progression. Responses were partial in some 24 patients and complete in 2; after median about 68 months follow-up, some 14 stayed in remission and about twelve progressed. Samples averaged roughly 280,000 productive templates and 80,000 to 100,000 productive rearrangements. The response samples were drawn at a median of approximately twelve months into treatment, with a range of about 6 to 36 months. Longitudinal samples were available for about 30% of the 86 trial participants.

With respect to this clone: What antigen it recognizes has not been identified. No clone much larger than this one lies a single base away; base qualities are absent.

The study at large found these results: Public clonotypes were rare and either contracted or stayed stable during treatment, and the rise in clonality at ibrutinib response reflected the expansion of private clonotypes. Sustained-remission and progressing patients did not have matched sampling times, and lymph node repertoires were not examined. Clonality increased at ibrutinib response, stayed stable in sustained remission, and fell back toward baseline at progression. Baseline clonality exceeded that of age-matched healthy donors and correlated strongly with circulating CD8+ T-cell counts.

V is pruned by 0 bases and J by 0 bases, leaving 13 bases of the junction without a gene match. CDR1 GTSNPN and CDR2 SVGIG were looked up in the germline V gene (reference sequence). The CDR3 runs 20 amino acids, cysteine and phenylalanine included. Only the CDR3 region is kept as DNA, spanning 60 bases read in frame from base 1. On a MiSeq, deep resolution sequencing aimed for a depth between 1 in 1 million and 1 in 200,000 T cells, with each clonotype covered 10x on average. The immunoSEQ hsTCRB Kit was used to generate TCR beta libraries. Under the source paper's analysis protocol: The data were analyzed with ImmunoSEQ Analyzer and ImmunoSEQ Data Assistant, and V, D and J gene assignments followed IMGT definitions. Clonality, which ranges from 0 to 1, was calculated by subtracting the normalized Shannon entropy of productive rearrangement frequencies from one. Only overrepresented clonotypes making up at least 0.05% of the repertoire of each patient were included in the public clonotype analysis. About 13 age-matched healthy donor repertoires from immuneACCESS were used as controls for clonality. In its TCRdb copy, this immuneACCESS table keeps in-frame sequences only and misses some clones. Where compared with another copy, unresolved V genes explain less than half of these, and the others have no known cause. The DNA was the basis for D and trimming; V, J and clone size are from that table. For this sample there are 55,000 to 60,000 clones; nearly 55% appear just once. 20% to 30% of the sample goes to the ten largest clones.

Per the publication, the time point label means: progressive disease on ibrutinib. Roughly 2.2 micrograms of genomic DNA were extracted from cryopreserved PBMCs for TCR beta library preparation. Longitudinal blood samples from CLL patients on ibrutinib monotherapy were analyzed using high-throughput TCR beta sequencing. The patients took part in an open-label, single-center phase 2 trial of ibrutinib monotherapy. The specimen was PBMCs, collected at disease progression, from a patient treated with ibrutinib. The TCR originated in a human donor with chronic lymphocytic leukemia. The rearrangement combines TRBV30 with TRBJ2-1, with TRBD2 matching 11 junction bases. The DNA sequence follows: TGTGCCTGGAGTGTAGGGGAAATAGCGGGGGGGTATAGCTCCTACAATGAGCAGTTCTTC. Its translation is CAWSVGEIAGGYSSYNEQFF.